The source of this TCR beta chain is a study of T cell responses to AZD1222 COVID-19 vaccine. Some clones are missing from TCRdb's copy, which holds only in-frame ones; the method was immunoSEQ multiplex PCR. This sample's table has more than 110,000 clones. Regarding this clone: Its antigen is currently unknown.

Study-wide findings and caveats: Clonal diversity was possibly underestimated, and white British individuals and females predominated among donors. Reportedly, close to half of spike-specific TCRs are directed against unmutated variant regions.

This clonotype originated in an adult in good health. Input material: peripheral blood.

The CDR3 DNA reads as TGTGCCAGCAGTGGGACAAGGGGCCACTATGGCTACACCTTC. This translates into CASSGTRGHYGYTF. This chain connects TRBV7-9 to TRBJ1-2, with D possibly matching TRBD1 (6 bases). Per germline, CDR1 SEHNR and CDR2 FQNEAQ (reference sequence). V shed 6 bases and J shed 3 bases, with 14 bases lying between them. CDR3 length equals 14 residues.